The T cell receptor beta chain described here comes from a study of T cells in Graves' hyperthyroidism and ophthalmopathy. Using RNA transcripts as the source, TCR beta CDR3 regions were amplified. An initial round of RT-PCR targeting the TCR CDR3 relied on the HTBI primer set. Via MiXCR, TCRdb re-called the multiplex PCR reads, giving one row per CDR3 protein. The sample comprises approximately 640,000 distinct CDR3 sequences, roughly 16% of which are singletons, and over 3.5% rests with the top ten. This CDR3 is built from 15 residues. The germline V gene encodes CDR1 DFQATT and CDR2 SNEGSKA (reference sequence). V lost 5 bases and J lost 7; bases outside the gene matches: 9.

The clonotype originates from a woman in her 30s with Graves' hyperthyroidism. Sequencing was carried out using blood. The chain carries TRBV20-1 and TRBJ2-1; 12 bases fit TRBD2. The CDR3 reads CSAEETSGRENEQFF. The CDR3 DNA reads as TGCAGTGCTGAAGAGACTAGCGGGAGAGAAAATGAGCAGTTCTTC.